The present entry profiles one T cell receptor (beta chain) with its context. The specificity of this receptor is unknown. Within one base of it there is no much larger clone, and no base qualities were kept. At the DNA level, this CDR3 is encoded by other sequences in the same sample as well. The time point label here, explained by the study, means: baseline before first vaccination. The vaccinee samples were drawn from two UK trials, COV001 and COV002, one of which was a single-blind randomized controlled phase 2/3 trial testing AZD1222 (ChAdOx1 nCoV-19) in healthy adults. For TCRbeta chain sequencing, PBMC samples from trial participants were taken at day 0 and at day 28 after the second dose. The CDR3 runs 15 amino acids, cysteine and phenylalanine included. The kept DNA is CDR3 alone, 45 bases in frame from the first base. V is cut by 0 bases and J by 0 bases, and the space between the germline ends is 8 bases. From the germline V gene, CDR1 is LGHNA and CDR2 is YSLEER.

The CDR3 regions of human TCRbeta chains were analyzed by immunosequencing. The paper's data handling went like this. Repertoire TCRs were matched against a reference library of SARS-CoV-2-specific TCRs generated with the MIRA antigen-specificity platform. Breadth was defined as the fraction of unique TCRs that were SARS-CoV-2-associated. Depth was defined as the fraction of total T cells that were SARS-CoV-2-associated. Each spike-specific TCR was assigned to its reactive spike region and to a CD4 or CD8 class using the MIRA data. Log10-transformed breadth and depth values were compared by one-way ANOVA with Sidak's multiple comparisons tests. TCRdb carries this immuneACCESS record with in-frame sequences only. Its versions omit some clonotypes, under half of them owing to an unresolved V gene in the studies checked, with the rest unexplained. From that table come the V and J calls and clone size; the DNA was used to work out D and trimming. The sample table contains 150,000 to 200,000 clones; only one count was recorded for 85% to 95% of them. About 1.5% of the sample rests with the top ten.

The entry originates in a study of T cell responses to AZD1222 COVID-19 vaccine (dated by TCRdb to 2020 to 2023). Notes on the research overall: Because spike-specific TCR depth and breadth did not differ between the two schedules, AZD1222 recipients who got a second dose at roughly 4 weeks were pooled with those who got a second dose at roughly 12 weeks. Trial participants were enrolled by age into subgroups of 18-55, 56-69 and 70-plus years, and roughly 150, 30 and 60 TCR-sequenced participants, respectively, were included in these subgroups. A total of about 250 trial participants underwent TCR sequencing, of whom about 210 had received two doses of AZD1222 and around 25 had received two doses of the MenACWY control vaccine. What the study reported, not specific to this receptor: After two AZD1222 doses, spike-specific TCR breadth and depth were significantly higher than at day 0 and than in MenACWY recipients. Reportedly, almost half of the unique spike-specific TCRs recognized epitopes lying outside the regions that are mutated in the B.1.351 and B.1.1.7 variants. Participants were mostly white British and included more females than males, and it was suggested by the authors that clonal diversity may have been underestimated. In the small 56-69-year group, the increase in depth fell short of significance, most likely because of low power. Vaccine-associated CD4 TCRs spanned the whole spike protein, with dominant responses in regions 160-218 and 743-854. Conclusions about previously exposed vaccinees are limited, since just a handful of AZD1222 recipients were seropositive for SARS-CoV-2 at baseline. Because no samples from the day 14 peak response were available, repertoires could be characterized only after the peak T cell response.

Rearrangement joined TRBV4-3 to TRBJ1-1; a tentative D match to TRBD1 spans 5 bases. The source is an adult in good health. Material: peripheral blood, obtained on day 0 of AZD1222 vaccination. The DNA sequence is TGCGCCAGCAGCCAAGAGGGGCGGATGAACACTGAAGCTTTCTTT. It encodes CASSQEGRMNTEAFF.